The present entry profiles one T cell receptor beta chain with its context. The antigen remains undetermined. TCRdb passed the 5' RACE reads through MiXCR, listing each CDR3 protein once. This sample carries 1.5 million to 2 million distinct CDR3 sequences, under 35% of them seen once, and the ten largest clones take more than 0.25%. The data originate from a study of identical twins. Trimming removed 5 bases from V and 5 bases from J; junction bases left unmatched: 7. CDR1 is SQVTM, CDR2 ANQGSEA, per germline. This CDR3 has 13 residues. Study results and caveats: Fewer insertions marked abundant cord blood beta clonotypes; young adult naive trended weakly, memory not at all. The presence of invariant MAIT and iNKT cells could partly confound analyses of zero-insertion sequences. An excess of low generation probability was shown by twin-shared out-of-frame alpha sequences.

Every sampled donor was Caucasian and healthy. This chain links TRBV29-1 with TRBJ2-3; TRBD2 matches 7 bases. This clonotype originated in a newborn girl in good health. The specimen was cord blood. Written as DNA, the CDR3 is TGCAGCGTTCGACTAGCTCTTATAGATACGCAGTATTTT. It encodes CSVRLALIDTQYF.